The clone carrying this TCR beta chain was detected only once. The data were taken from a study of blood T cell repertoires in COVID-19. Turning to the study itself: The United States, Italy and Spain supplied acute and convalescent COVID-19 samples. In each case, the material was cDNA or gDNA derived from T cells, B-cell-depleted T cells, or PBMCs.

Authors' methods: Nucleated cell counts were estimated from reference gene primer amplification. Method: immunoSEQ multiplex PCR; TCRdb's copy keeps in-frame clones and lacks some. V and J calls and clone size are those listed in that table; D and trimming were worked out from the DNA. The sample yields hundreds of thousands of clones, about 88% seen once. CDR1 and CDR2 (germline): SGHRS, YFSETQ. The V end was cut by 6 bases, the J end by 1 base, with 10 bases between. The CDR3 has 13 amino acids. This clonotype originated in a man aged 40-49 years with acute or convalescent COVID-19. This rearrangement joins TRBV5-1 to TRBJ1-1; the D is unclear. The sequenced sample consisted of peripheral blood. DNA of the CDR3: TGCGCCAGCACAGAGGGATCGAACACTGAAGCTTTCTTT. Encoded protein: CASTEGSNTEAFF.